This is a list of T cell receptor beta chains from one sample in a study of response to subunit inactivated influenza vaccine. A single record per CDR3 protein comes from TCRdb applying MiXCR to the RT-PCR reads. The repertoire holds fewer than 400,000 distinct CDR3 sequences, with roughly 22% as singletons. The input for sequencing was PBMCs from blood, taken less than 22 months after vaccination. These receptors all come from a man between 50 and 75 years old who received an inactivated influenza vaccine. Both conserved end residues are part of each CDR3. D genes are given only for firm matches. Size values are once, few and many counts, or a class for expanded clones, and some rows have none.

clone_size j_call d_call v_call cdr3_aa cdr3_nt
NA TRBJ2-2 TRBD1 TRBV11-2 CASRSGTGKTGELFF TGTGCCAGCAGATCCGGGACAGGGAAAACCGGGGAGCTGTTTTTT
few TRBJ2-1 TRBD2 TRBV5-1 CASSLGAASGNNEQFF TGCGCCAGCAGCTTGGGCGCGGCTAGCGGAAACAATGAGCAGTTCTTC
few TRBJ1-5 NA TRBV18 CASSPGESNQPQHF TGTGCCAGCTCACCAGGAGAGAGCAATCAGCCCCAGCATTTT
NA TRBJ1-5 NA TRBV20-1 CSARGQVRGDYSNQPQHF TGCAGTGCTAGAGGACAGGTTCGGGGAGATTATAGCAATCAGCCCCAGCATTTT
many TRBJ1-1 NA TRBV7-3 CAGKHRDALNTEAFF TGTGCCGGAAAACACAGGGACGCCCTGAACACTGAAGCTTTCTTT
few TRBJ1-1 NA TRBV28 CASSLQGAFRGVEAFF TGTGCCAGCAGTTTACAGGGCGCCTTTCGGGGGGTAGAAGCTTTCTTT
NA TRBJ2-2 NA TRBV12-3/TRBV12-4 CASSGGSPGELFF TGTGCCAGCAGTGGGGGGTCCCCGGGGGAGCTGTTTTTT
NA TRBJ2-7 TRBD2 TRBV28 CASSFGGTTYEQYF TGTGCCAGCAGTTTCGGGGGGACCACCTACGAGCAGTACTTC
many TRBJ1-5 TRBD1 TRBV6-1 CAITGGPAVSNQPQHF TGTGCCATTACAGGGGGCCCGGCCGTTAGCAATCAGCCCCAGCATTTT
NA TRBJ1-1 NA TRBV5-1 CASSNEGTEAFF TGCGCCAGCAGCAACGAAGGCACTGAAGCTTTCTTT
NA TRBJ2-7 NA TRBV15 CATSRFGSFYEQYF TGTGCCACCAGCAGATTTGGCAGTTTCTACGAGCAGTACTTC
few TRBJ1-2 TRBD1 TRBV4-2 CASSRGTGDNYGYTF TGTGCCAGCAGCCGCGGGACAGGAGACAACTATGGCTACACCTTC
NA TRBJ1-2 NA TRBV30 CAWSETGLYGYTF TGTGCCTGGAGTGAGACCGGACTGTATGGCTACACCTTC
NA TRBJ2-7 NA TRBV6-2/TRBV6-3 CASSYYRNSYEQYF TGTGCCAGCAGTTACTACAGAAACTCCTACGAGCAGTACTTC
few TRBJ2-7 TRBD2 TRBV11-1 CASSRGLAIVGEQYF TGTGCCAGCAGCCGCGGACTAGCGATAGTCGGTGAGCAGTACTTC
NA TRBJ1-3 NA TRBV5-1 CASSFGHGGNTIYF TGCGCCAGCAGCTTCGGTCACGGAGGAAACACCATATATTTT
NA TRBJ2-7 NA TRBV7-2 CASSLDIFSYEQYF TGTGCCAGCAGCTTGGACATATTCAGCTACGAGCAGTACTTC
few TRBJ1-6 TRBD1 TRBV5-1 CASRPGGVDNSPLHF TGCGCCAGCAGGCCAGGGGGCGTCGATAATTCACCCCTCCACTTT
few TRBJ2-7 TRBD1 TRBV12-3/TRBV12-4 CASSFDRGHYEQYF TGTGCCAGCAGTTTCGACAGGGGGCATTACGAGCAGTACTTC
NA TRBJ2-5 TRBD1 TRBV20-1 CSARDVTGNNQETQYF TGCAGTGCTAGAGATGTGACAGGGAACAACCAAGAGACCCAGTACTTC
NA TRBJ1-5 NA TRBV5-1 CASGWDFNQPQHF TGCGCCAGTGGGTGGGATTTCAATCAGCCCCAGCATTTT
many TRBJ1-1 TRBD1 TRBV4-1 CASRQPTGSDTEAFF TGCGCCAGCAGACAACCGACAGGGTCGGACACTGAAGCTTTCTTT
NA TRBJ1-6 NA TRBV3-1 CASSRWDYNSPLHF TGTGCCAGCAGCCGCTGGGATTATAATTCACCCCTCCACTTT
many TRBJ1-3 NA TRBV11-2 CASSLEAGTVSGNTIYF TGTGCCAGCAGCTTAGAGGCTGGCACCGTCTCTGGAAACACCATATATTTT